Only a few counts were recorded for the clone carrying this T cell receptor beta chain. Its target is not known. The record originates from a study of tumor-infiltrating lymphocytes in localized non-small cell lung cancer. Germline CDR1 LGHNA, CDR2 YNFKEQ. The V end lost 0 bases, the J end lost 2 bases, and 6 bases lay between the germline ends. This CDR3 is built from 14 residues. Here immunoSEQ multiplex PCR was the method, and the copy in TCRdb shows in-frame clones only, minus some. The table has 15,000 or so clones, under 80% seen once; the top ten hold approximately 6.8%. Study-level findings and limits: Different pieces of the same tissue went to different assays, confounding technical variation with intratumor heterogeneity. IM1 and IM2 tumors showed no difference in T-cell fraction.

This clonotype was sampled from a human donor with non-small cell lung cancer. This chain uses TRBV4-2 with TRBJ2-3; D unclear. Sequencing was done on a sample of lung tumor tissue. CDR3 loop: CASSQDRSTDTQYF. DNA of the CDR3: TGTGCCAGCAGCCAAGATAGGTCCACAGATACGCAGTATTTT.